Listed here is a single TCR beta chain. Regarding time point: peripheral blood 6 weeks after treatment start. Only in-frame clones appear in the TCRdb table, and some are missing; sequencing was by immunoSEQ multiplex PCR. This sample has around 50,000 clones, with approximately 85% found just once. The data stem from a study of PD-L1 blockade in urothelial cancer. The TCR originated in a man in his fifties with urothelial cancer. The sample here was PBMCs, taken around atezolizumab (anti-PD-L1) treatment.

This CDR3 reads CASSLRGLETQYF. As DNA, the CDR3 is TGTGCCAGCAGCTTACGGGGGTTGGAGACCCAGTACTTC. V usage is TRBV11-2 and J usage is TRBJ2-5, with D perhaps matching TRBD2 (6 bases). Trimming cost V 2 bases and J 5 bases, with 9 bases left between them. Germline assignment: CDR1 SGHAT and CDR2 FQNNGV. This CDR3 has 13 residues.